This T cell receptor (beta chain) was recorded in a study of blood T cell repertoires in COVID-19 (dated by TCRdb to the early 2020s). Concerning the study at large: Samples covering the acute and convalescent phases of COVID-19 were provided by collaborators in the United States, Italy and Spain. The prospective study material was composed of cDNA or gDNA derived from T cells, B-cell-depleted T cells, or PBMCs. Deeply sampled blood TCRbeta repertoires from subjects exposed to, actively infected with, or recovered from COVID-19 were included in the dataset. The repertoires were released in a freely available public database intended as a resource for research on the immune response to SARS-CoV-2. The samples were drawn from two sources: the first 160 participants of the ongoing ImmuneRACE study, and 950 to 1,500 subjects contributed by 6 global collaborators. Nearly every sample came with metadata listing a de-identified subject ID, COVID-19 status, age in years and sex. Where available, HLA class I and class II types were taken from metadata supplied by the sample provider and were not determined by assay-based typing.

Each collaborating institution followed its own protocols to collect whole blood in K2EDTA tubes. For TCRbeta analysis, collaborator samples were shipped as frozen whole blood, as isolated PBMCs, or as DNA extracted from either sample type. The CDR3 sequence holds 15 residues, the cysteine and phenylalanine included. Here the CDR3 DNA is all that survives: 45 bases in frame from base 1. The junction carries 10 bases between V and J, which are trimmed by 1 base and 3 bases respectively. CDR1 and CDR2, looked up from the germline V gene, are LGHNA and YNFKEQ. TCRbeta CDR3 regions were amplified from genomic DNA using the immunoSEQ Assay, a bias-controlled multiplex PCR. The published analysis was carried out like this. The number of nucleated cells in each sample was estimated by amplification of reference gene primers within the assay. Sequence reads were collapsed and filtered to measure the absolute abundance of every unique TCRbeta CDR3 rearrangement. For each sample, productive Simpson clonality was calculated as the square root of Simpson's diversity index across productive rearrangements. TCRdb took over this immuneACCESS table, retaining in-frame rearrangements with V and J assigned. Such tables are incomplete; in checked studies, under half of the missing clones stem from an unresolved V gene, and the remainder is unexplained. D and trimming come from the DNA, and the V and J calls and clone size come from that table. Present in this sample are roughly 140,000 clones, 80% to 90% of which were seen just once. About 1.7% of the sample is in the top ten clones.

Paper-wide results and their limitations: Clinical and demographic metadata were provided uncurated, with the amount varying by source and participant.

Of note for this clone: Its target antigen remains unknown. No qualities accompany the bases; no much larger clone lies one base away.

The receptor comes from a woman aged 50 to 60 with acute or convalescent COVID-19. The chain is assembled from TRBV4-2 and TRBJ1-5, with the identity of the D gene unclear. The sequenced material came from peripheral blood. The DNA sequence is as follows: TGTGCCAGCAGCCAAGCCTCCAGAATCAATCAGCCCCAGCATTTT. The encoded protein is CASSQASRINQPQHF.